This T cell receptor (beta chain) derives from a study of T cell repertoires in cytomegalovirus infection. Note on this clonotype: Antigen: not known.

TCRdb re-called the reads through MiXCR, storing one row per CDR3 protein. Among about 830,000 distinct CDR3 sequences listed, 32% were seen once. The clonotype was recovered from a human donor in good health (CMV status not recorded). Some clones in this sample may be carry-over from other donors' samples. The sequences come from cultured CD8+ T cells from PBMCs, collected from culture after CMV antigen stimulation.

CDR3 DNA sequence: TGTGCCAGCAGTTGGTCCGGGGACACCGGGGAGCTGTTTTTT. This codes for CASSWSGDTGELFF. The chain joins TRBV27 to TRBJ2-2; D might be TRBD2 (5 bases). Per the germline V gene, CDR1 is MNHEY and CDR2 is SMNVEV (reference sequence). Trimming took 4 bases from V and 3 from J, leaving 9 bases between them. The CDR3 sequence is 14 residues long.